The present TCR beta chain was sequenced within a study of cytomegalovirus exposure and HLA in healthy donors. With 60 Vbeta and 13 Jbeta primers, the PCR was carried out. The data were produced by immunoSEQ multiplex PCR, yet TCRdb's version contains in-frame clones alone and is incomplete. The sample has 200,000 to 250,000 clones, 82% seen once; the top ten hold 4.5% to 6%. Study-wide results and caveats: Later work found most CMV-associated TCR beta chains apparently HLA-restricted.

Nominally healthy donors were sampled, though unrecorded immune exposures were likely. The V gene end was trimmed by 4 bases and the J gene end by 5 bases; junction bases not matched to a gene: 9. The CDR3 covers 17 residues. Germline CDR1 and CDR2: PRHDT and FYEKMQ (reference sequence). This clone turned up a few times. The antigen is not known. The chain uses TRBV13 and TRBJ2-5; TRBD2 matches at 14 bases. The sample comprised PBMCs. The TCR originated in a woman in her 40s in good health and CMV-seropositive. The CDR3 reads CASSSRLAGGLRETQYF. CDR3 in DNA: TGTGCCAGCAGCTCTAGACTAGCGGGAGGGTTGCGGGAGACCCAGTACTTC. Drawing the rest from reference TRBV13 and TRBJ2-5, the complete variable domain is AAGVIQSPRHLIKEKRETATLKCYPIPRHDTVYWYQQGPGQDPQFLISFYEKMQSDKGSIPDRFSAQQFSDYHSELNMSSLELGDSALYFCASSSRLAGGLRETQYFGPGTRLLVL.